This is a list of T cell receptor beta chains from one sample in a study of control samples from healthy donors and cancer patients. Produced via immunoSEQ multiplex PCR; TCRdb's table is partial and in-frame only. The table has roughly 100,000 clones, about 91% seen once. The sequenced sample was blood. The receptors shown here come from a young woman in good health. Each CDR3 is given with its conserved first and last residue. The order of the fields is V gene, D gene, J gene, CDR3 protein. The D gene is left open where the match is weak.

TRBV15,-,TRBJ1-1,CATRQGPDTEAFF
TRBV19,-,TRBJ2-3,CASSLSGAAEGTQYF
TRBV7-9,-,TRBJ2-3,CASSHGQLETDTQYF
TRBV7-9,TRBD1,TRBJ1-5,CASSPGTGWGQPQHF
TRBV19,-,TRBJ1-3,CASSHQGAGNTIYF
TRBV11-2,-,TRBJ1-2,CASRPIRGRGGYTF
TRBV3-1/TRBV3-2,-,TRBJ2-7,CASSQENYYEQYF
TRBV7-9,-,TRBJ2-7,CASSSLVSTDYEQYF
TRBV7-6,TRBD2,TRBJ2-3,CASSLGAASGEGDTQYF
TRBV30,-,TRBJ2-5,CAWDTGQETQYF
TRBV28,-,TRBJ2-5,CASSRKETQYF